This T cell receptor beta chain was found in a study of blood T cells in healthy people across ages. A second PCR of about 7 to 12 cycles used a sample-barcoded 5' primer and a J-beta primer mix. TCRdb reprocessed the 5' RACE reads with MiXCR, giving one entry per CDR3 protein. The data show around 1,500,000 distinct CDR3 sequences, under 30% seen once. The ends were cut back, 6 bases at V and 3 bases at J, with 21 bases in the middle. Germline values: CDR1 MNHEY, CDR2 SVGEGT. The CDR3 loop spans 16 amino acids. Regarding this clonotype: Its antigen is not identified.

Findings and limits, study-wide: A strong correlation between TCR beta diversity and naive T cell percentage was seen. Donors of long life had a larger count of naive CD4+ cells and greater diversity than aged donors.

Per sample, no less than 5 micrograms of total RNA were extracted. Source material: blood. This chain uses TRBV6-2 or TRBV6-3 with TRBJ2-7, with TRBD2 as a possible D gene (6 bases). The clonotype originates from a woman in her twenties or thirties in good health. The CDR3 nucleotides read TGTGCCAGCAGGAGCCCGGTAGCGGTACTGTTCTACGAGCAGTACTTC. It encodes CASRSPVAVLFYEQYF.